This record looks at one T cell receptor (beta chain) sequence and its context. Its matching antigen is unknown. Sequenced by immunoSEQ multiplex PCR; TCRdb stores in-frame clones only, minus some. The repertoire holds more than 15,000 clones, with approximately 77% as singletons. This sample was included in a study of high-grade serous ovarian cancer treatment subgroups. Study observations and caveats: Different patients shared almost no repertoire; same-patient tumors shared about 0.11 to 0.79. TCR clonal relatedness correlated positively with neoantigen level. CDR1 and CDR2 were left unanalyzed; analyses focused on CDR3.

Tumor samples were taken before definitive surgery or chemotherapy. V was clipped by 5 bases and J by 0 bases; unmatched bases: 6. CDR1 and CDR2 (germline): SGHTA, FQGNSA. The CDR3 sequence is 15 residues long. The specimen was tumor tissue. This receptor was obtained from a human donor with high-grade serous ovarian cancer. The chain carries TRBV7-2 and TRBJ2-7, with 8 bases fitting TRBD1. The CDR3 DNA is TGTGCCAGCAGCCCAGGGGGCGGACTCTCCTACGAGCAGTACTTC. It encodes CASSPGGGLSYEQYF.